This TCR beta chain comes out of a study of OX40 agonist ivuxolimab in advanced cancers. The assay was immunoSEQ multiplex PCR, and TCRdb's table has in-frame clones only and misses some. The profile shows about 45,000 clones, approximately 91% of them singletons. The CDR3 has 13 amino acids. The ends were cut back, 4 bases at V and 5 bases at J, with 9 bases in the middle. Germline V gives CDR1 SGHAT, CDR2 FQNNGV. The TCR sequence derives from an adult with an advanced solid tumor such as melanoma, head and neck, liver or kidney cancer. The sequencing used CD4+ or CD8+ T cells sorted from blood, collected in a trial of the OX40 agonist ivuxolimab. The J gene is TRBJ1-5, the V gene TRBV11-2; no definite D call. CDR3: CASSSGADQPQHF. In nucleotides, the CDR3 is TGTGCCAGCAGCTCGGGAGCCGATCAGCCCCAGCATTTT.